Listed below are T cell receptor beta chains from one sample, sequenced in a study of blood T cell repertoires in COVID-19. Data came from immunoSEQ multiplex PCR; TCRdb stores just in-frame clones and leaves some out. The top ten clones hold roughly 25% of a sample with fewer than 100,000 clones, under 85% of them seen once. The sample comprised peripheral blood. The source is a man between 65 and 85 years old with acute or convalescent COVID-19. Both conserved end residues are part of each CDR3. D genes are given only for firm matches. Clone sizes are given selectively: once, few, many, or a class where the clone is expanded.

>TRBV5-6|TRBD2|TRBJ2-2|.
CASSLETSGPYTGELFF
TGTGCCAGCAGCTTGGAGACTAGCGGACCCTACACCGGGGAGCTGTTTTTT
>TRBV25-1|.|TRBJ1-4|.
CASSESFGQLNEKLFF
TGTGCCAGCAGTGAATCGTTTGGGCAGCTTAATGAAAAACTGTTTTTT
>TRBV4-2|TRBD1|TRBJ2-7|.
CASSQDIRGRGYEQYF
TGTGCCAGCAGCCAAGATATCAGGGGGCGCGGGTACGAGCAGTACTTC
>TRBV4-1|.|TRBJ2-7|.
CASSRRSDFRYSYEQYF
TGCGCCAGCAGCCGGAGATCAGACTTCCGTTACTCCTACGAGCAGTACTTC
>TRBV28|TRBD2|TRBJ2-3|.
CAASGSGGGTDTQYF
TGTGCCGCCTCGGGATCGGGGGGGGGCACAGATACGCAGTATTTT
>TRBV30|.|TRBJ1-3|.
CAWSPGGAGNTIYF
TGTGCCTGGAGCCCAGGAGGGGCTGGAAACACCATATATTTT
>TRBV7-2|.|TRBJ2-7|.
CASSLRGSRGTAPYEQYF
TGTGCCAGCAGCTTAAGGGGTTCAAGGGGAACGGCCCCCTACGAGCAGTACTTC
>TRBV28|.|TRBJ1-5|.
CASSGGPEPGNQPQHF
TGTGCCAGCAGCGGGGGTCCGGAGCCCGGCAATCAGCCCCAGCATTTT
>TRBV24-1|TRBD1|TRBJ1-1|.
CATSGSRTGPNTEAFF
TGTGCCACCAGTGGTTCCCGGACAGGGCCGAACACTGAAGCTTTCTTT
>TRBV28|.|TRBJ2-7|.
CASSFVLLAYEQYF
TGTGCCAGCAGTTTTGTACTGCTAGCCTACGAGCAGTACTTC
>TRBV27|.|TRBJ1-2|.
CASLKLGAQSNYGYTF
TGTGCCAGCCTGAAATTAGGGGCACAGTCTAACTATGGCTACACCTTC
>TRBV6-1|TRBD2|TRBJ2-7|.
CASSEEAGVGEQYF
TGTGCCAGCAGTGAAGAAGCGGGAGTTGGCGAGCAGTACTTC
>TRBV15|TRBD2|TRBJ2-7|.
CATSKQGGGREQYF
TGTGCCACCAGCAAGCAAGGCGGGGGGCGAGAGCAGTACTTC
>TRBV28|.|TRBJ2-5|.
CASSLSGDRWETQYF
TGTGCCAGCAGTTTATCGGGGGACAGATGGGAGACCCAGTACTTC
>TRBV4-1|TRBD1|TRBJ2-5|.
CASSEGQQTQYF
TGCGCCAGCAGCGAGGGACAGCAGACCCAGTACTTC
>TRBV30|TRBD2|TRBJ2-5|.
CARTTSGNQGTQYF
TGTGCCCGTACGACTAGCGGGAATCAAGGGACCCAGTACTTC
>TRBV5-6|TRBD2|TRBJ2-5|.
CASDKTSGSQETQYF
TGTGCCAGCGATAAGACTAGCGGGTCCCAAGAGACCCAGTACTTC
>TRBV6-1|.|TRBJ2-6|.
CASSELFGAGANVLTF
TGTGCCAGCAGTGAACTCTTCGGGGCTGGGGCCAACGTCCTGACTTTC
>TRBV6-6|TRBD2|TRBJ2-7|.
CASRGSGGAVHEQYF
TGTGCCAGCAGGGGGTCGGGGGGAGCCGTCCACGAGCAGTACTTC
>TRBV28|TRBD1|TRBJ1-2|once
CASSSPTSLTGDANYGYTF
TGTGCCAGCAGTTCTCCCACCTCTCTGACAGGGGACGCTAACTATGGCTACACCTTC
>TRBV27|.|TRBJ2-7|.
CASSLAGNNEQYF
TGTGCCAGCAGTTTAGCGGGAAACAACGAGCAGTACTTC
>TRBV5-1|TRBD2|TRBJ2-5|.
CASSLEGTSGGETQYF
TGCGCCAGCAGCTTGGAGGGGACTAGCGGCGGGGAGACCCAGTACTTC
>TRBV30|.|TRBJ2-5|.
CAWSRIQGQETQYF
TGTGCCTGGAGTAGGATACAGGGCCAAGAGACCCAGTACTTC
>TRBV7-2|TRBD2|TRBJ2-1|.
CASSFGRARNEQFF
TGTGCCAGCAGCTTCGGGAGGGCAAGGAATGAGCAGTTCTTC
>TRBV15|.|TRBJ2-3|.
CATSRGRGTDTQYF
TGTGCCACCAGCAGAGGGAGGGGCACAGATACGCAGTATTTT
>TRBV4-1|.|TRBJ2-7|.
CASSQDAWLSGLIRGEQYF
TGCGCCAGCAGCCAAGATGCGTGGTTGTCAGGACTGATCAGAGGCGAGCAGTACTTC
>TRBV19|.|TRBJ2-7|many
CASSITQGRSYEQYF
TGTGCCAGTAGTATAACCCAGGGGAGATCCTACGAGCAGTACTTC
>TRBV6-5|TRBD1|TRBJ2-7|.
CASSYSRQGAVEQYF
TGTGCCAGCAGTTACTCCCGGCAGGGGGCTGTCGAGCAGTACTTC
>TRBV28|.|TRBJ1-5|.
CASSPRVSWQPQHF
TGTGCCAGCAGCCCCAGGGTAAGCTGGCAGCCCCAGCATTTT
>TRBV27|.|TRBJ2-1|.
CASSSRGGPNSYNEQFF
TGTGCCAGCAGTTCCAGAGGAGGGCCCAACTCCTACAATGAGCAGTTCTTC
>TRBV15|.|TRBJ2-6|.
CATSRDPRAGANVLTF
TGTGCCACCAGCAGAGATCCCAGGGCTGGGGCCAATGTCCTGACTTTC
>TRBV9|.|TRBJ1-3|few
CASSAIQGNGNTIYF
TGTGCCAGCAGCGCTATACAGGGTAATGGAAACACCATATATTTT
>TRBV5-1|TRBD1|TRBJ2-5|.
CASRVWTGGETQYF
TGCGCCAGCAGAGTCTGGACAGGGGGGGAGACCCAGTACTTC
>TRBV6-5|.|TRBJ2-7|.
CASYDGYEQYF
TGTGCCAGCTATGACGGGTACGAGCAGTACTTC
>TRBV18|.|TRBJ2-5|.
CASSLSGAQETQYF
TGTGCCAGCTCACTTTCAGGGGCCCAAGAGACCCAGTACTTC
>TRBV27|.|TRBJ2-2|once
CASSLNRDTGELFF
TGTGCCAGCAGTTTGAACAGGGACACCGGGGAGCTGTTTTTT
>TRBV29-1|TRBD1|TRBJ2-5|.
CSVQRQGGETQYF
TGCAGCGTTCAGCGACAGGGCGGGGAGACCCAGTACTTC
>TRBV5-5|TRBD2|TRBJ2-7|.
CASSLGSTGSGRQYEQYF
TGTGCCAGCAGCTTGGGCTCAACAGGGAGCGGGAGACAATACGAGCAGTACTTC
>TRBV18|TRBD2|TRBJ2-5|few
CASSPWEGPRKTQYF
TGTGCCAGCTCACCATGGGAGGGACCTCGAAAGACCCAGTACTTC
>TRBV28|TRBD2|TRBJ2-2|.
CASSPFRTSGSPTYTGELFF
TGTGCCAGCAGCCCCTTCAGGACTAGCGGGAGCCCGACCTATACCGGGGAGCTGTTTTTT
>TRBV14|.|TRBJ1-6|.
CASSQRTAYNSPLHF
TGTGCCAGCAGCCAACGGACAGCTTATAATTCACCCCTCCACTTT
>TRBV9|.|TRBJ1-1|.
CASSAGNRVTEAFF
TGTGCCAGCAGCGCCGGCAACAGGGTTACTGAAGCTTTCTTT
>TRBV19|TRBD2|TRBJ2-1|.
CASSTVGWEGEQFF
TGTGCCAGTAGTACGGTCGGATGGGAGGGTGAGCAGTTCTTC
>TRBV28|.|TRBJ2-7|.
CASSLGQLGEQYF
TGTGCCAGCAGTTTGGGACAACTGGGCGAGCAGTACTTC
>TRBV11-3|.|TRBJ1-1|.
CASSSLTESEAFF
TGTGCCAGCAGCTCCCTGACAGAGTCTGAAGCTTTCTTT
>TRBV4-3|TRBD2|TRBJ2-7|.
CASSYQRGPLEQYF
TGCGCCAGCAGCTACCAGCGGGGTCCCCTCGAGCAGTACTTC
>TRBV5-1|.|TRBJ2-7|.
CASSQTTHYEQYF
TGCGCCAGCAGCCAGACAACACACTACGAGCAGTACTTC
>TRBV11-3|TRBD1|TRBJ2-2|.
CASSSGQGGTGELFF
TGTGCCAGCAGCTCAGGACAGGGAGGTACCGGGGAGCTGTTTTTT
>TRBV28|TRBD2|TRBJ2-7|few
CASSIPGLVYEQYF
TGTGCCAGCAGTATCCCGGGACTAGTCTACGAGCAGTACTTC